What follows are 8 T cell receptor beta chains derived from one specimen sequenced in a study of tumor and adjacent non-tumor tissue in lung cancer. TCRbeta libraries were built with three rounds of nested PCR, modified from ARM-PCR. TCRdb processed the multiplex PCR reads anew with MiXCR; each CDR3 protein has one entry. Here the sample spans some 100,000 distinct CDR3 sequences, 60% to 80% being singletons. No cell sorting was done before RNA was extracted from the tissue. This non-tumor lung sample came from over 3 cm beyond the tumor edge. Input material: distant non-tumor lung tissue. These receptors were collected from a man aged 25-45 years with non-small cell lung cancer.

This chain uses TRBV11-2 with TRBJ2-1; D is perhaps TRBD1 or TRBD2 (8 bases each). This CDR3 comprises 18 residues. Deletions cut 4 bases from V and 5 bases from J, with 24 bases between. The germline gives CDR1 SGHAT, CDR2 FQNNGV. CDR3 loop: CASSSQGGELAENNEQFF. DNA of the CDR3: TGTGCCAGCAGCTCACAGGGGGGGGAACTAGCGGAGAACAATGAGCAGTTCTTC. Drawing the rest from reference TRBV11-2 and TRBJ2-1, the complete variable domain is EAGVAQSPRYKIIEKRQSVAFWCNPISGHATLYWYQQILGQGPKLLIQFQNNGVVDDSQLPKDRFSAERLKGVDSTLKIQPAKLEDSAVYLCASSSQGGELAENNEQFFGPGTRLTVL.

For this clonotype: A read error may explain this, as a much larger clone is one base away. The chain carries TRBV6-2 or TRBV6-3 and TRBJ1-4; 10 nucleotides agree with TRBD1. V was clipped by 5 bases and J by 12 bases; unmatched bases: 3. The CDR3 covers 12 residues. CDR1 and CDR2 (germline): MNHEY, SVGEGT. This CDR3 reads CASSSGQGELFF. The CDR3 coding sequence is TGTGCCAGCAGTAGCGGACAGGGGGAACTGTTTTTT.

The rearrangement joins TRBV29-1 to TRBJ2-2, with a weak D call TRBD2 (6 bases). Germline V gene lookup returns CDR1 SQVTM and CDR2 ANQGSEA. The CDR3 consists of 16 residues. Trimming took 4 bases from V and 5 from J, leaving 20 bases between them. CDR3 sequence reads: CSVAHQGTLKTGELFF. DNA for the CDR3: TGCAGCGTTGCTCATCAAGGGACTTTGAAGACCGGGGAGCTGTTTTTT.

In regard to this clonotype: Its ends do not fully match the called genes, so a read error is possible. The V call is TRBV12-3 or TRBV12-4, the J call TRBJ2-1, with D perhaps TRBD2 (5 bases). The CDR3 contains 14 residues. In DNA, the CDR3 is TGTGACAGCAGTTTATCCGTGGGAGCCCAAGAGCAGTTCTTC. Protein sequence: CDSSLSVGAQEQFF.

The chain employs TRBV20-1 and TRBJ1-1; 9 nucleotides line up with TRBD1. Unmatched junction bases numbered 10, after V lost 7 bases and J lost 10 bases. This CDR3 contains 12 residues. Germline V gene data show CDR1 as DFQATT and CDR2 as SNEGSKA (reference sequence). The CDR3 loop is CSVPDRGLGAFF. In DNA, the CDR3 is TGCAGTGTTCCGGACAGGGGACTCGGAGCTTTCTTT.

As for this clonotype: A much larger clone lies a single base off, so this may be a read error. V usage is TRBV7-8 and J usage is TRBJ1-4; 9 bases map to TRBD1. CDR3 size: 15 residues. V lost 3 bases and J lost 7; bases outside the gene matches: 6. CDR1 SGHVS and CDR2 FQNEAQ come from the germline V gene. Written as DNA, the CDR3 is TGTGCCAGCAGCTTCCAGACAGGGGGTAGTGAAAAACTGTTTTTT. Its protein product is CASSFQTGGSEKLFF. Variable domain in full (rest from reference TRBV7-8 and TRBJ1-4): GAGVSQSPRYKVAKRGQDVALRCDPISGHVSLFWYQQALGQGPEFLTYFQNEAQLDKSGLPSDRFFAERPEGSVSTLKIQRTQQEDSAVYLCASSFQTGGSEKLFFGSGTQLSVL.

This clonotype has a count of ten or more. This sequence joins TRBV20-1 and TRBJ2-2, with D hard to call. CDR1 and CDR2 from the germline V gene are DFQATT and SNEGSKA (reference sequence). This CDR3 region has 13 residues. V lost 6 bases and J lost 4, with 12 bases in between. The CDR3: CSASGSFTGELFF. CDR3 nucleotides: TGCAGTGCGTCAGGAAGTTTCACCGGGGAGCTGTTTTTT.

This clonotype came up many times. J is TRBJ2-1 and V is TRBV4-2; tentatively, D is TRBD2 (6 bases). Trimming pared 7 bases from V and 4 bases from J, leaving 8 bases between. The CDR3 contains 12 residues. The V gene's germline CDR1 is LGHNA and CDR2 YNFKEQ. CDR3 nucleotide sequence: TGTGCCAGCAAAAGCGGGTACAATGAGCAGTTCTTC. Protein: CASKSGYNEQFF.